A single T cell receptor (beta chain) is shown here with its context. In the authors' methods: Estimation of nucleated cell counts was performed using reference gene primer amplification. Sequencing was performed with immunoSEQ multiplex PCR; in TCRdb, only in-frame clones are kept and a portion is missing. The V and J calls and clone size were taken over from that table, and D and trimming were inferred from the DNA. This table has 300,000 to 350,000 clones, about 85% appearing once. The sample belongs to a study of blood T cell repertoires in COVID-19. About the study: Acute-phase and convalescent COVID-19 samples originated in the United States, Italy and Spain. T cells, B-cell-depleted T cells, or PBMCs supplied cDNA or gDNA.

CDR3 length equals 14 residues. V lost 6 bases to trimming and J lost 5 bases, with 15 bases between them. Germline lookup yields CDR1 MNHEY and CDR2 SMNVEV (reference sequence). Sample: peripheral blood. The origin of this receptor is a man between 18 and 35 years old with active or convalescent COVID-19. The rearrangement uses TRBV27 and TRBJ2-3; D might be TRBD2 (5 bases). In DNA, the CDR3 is TGTGCCAGCAGGCTTGAGAGGGCAGGAGATACGCAGTATTTT. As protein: CASRLERAGDTQYF.